Presented here are 9 T cell receptor beta chains from one specimen sequenced in a study of response to subunit inactivated influenza vaccine. MiXCR, applied by TCRdb to the RT-PCR reads, yields one record per CDR3 protein. This repertoire shows about 570,000 distinct CDR3 sequences, roughly 12% found once; its top ten account for approximately 10%. The same data also went into a second study, on T cells expressing NK-cell markers. That source notes: As the method of synthesis, 5'RACE template switching with UMIs yielded TCR beta cDNA.

The source was PBMCs from blood, collected on the day of vaccination. Receptors were obtained from a man aged 45-65 years who received an inactivated influenza vaccine.

This clonotype was recorded at least ten times. V and J are TRBV7-9 and TRBJ2-3; unclear D gene. Germline V gene sequence: CDR1 SEHNR, CDR2 FQNEAQ (reference sequence). V was shortened by 5 bases and J by 2 bases, with 11 bases between the two germline ends. The length of the CDR3 is 14 residues. The CDR3 region has the DNA TGTGCCAGCAGCCTGACCGGGTTCACAGATACGCAGTATTTT. It yields the protein CASSLTGFTDTQYF. Supplemented by reference TRBV7-9 and TRBJ2-3, the full variable domain reads DTGVSQNPRHKITKRGQNVTFRCDPISEHNRLYWYRQTLGQGPEFLTYFQNEAQLEKSRLLSDRFSAERPKGSFSTLEIQRTEQGDSAMYLCASSLTGFTDTQYFGPGTRLTVL.

The chain recombines TRBV6-2 or TRBV6-3 with TRBJ2-1; tentatively, D is TRBD1 (7 bases). CDR1 is MNHEY and CDR2 is SVGEGT in the germline V gene. This CDR3 comprises 15 residues. V gave up 4 bases and J gave up 3 bases, with 13 bases separating them. CDR3 sequence: CASSSYRGGYNEQFF. The CDR3 region has the DNA TGTGCCAGCAGTTCCTACAGGGGAGGCTACAATGAGCAGTTCTTC.

This clonotype appeared many times. V gene TRBV4-3 combines with J gene TRBJ2-7, with TRBD2 identical over 7 bases. With 3 bases clipped from V and 2 bases from J, the junction kept 13 bases outside the gene matches. Germline V CDR1 and CDR2: LGHNA, YSLEER. The CDR3 totals 17 residues. The DNA of the CDR3 is TGCGCCAGCAGCCAGGGGCCTGGGCAGGGAGGGACCTACGAGCAGTACTTC. It specifies CASSQGPGQGGTYEQYF.

Many counts were recorded for this clonotype. The chain couples TRBV29-1 to TRBJ2-7, with no clear D. The CDR3 runs 12 residues. The V end lost 0 bases, the J end lost 0 bases, and 3 bases lay between the germline ends. Germline V gene sequence: CDR1 SQVTM, CDR2 ANQGSEA. CDR3 nucleotide sequence: TGCAGCGTTGAAGACACCTCCTACGAGCAGTACTTC. This translates into CSVEDTSYEQYF.

In this sample, this clonotype turned up many times. V gene TRBV4-2 combines with J gene TRBJ1-4; tentatively, D is TRBD1 (5 bases). CDR3 length equals 14 residues. Germline CDR1 reads LGHNA; CDR2 reads YNFKEQ. V shed 0 bases and J shed 8 bases, with 10 bases lying between them. CDR3 DNA sequence: TGTGCCAGCAGCCAAGATCCGAGGGACGAAAAACTGTTTTTT. As protein: CASSQDPRDEKLFF.

This chain joins TRBV5-6 and TRBJ1-1; a weak D match, TRBD1 (5 bases). The CDR3 contains 14 residues. CDR1 and CDR2 from the germline V gene are SGHDT and YYEEEE. Trimming removed 3 bases at V and 10 bases at J, with 19 bases between. The CDR3 bases are TGTGCCAGCAGCTCCGGGACTCGGGTTCTAGGAGCTTTCTTT. It translates to CASSSGTRVLGAFF.

Here the CDR3 reads CASSWDCVQETQYF. The DNA for the CDR3 is TGTGCCAGCAGTTGGGACTGCGTACAAGAGACCCAGTACTTC. The chain recombines TRBV7-9 with TRBJ2-5, with a tentative D call TRBD2 (6 bases). This CDR3 spans 14 amino acids. CDR1 is SEHNR, CDR2 FQNEAQ, per germline (reference sequence). The ends were cut back, 6 bases at V and 2 bases at J, with 13 bases in the middle.

The V and J genes are TRBV5-8 and TRBJ2-1, with D perhaps matching TRBD1 (6 bases). The CDR3 is made up of 16 amino acids. V was cut by 3 bases and J by 0 bases, with 13 bases left in between. CDR1 and CDR2 from the germline V gene are SGHTS and YDEGEE. CDR3 sequence: CASSSTRGSSYNEQFF. In DNA, the CDR3 is TGTGCCAGCAGCTCCACGAGGGGGAGCTCCTACAATGAGCAGTTCTTC.

This clonotype was detected only a few times. CDR3 DNA: TGTGCCAGCAATCCTCCCGGGGCTGACTACGAGCAGTACTTC. This gives the protein CASNPPGADYEQYF. The genes are TRBV6-2 or TRBV6-3 and TRBJ2-7; the D gene could be TRBD1 or TRBD2 (5 bases each). This CDR3 has 14 residues. Germline lookup yields CDR1 MNHEY and CDR2 SVGEGT. The V end lost 7 bases, the J end lost 3 bases, and 16 bases lay between the germline ends.